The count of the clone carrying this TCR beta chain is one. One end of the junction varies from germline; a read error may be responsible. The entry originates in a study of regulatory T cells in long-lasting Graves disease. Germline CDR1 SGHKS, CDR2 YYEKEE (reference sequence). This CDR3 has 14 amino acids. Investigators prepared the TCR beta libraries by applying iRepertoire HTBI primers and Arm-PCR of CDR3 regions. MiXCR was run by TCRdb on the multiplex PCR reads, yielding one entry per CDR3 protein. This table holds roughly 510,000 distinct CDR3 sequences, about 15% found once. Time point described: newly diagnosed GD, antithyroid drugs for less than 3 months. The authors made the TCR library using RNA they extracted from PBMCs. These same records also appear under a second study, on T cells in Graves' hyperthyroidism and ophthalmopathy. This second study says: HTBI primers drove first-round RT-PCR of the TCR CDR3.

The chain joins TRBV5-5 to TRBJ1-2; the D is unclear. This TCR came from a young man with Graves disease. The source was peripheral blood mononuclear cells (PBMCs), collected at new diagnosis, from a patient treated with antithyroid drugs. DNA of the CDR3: TGTGCCGGCAGCCCTGACGGTTTTAACTATGGCTACACCTTC. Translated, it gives CAGSPDGFNYGYTF.